Below, 30 T cell receptor beta chains from the same sample are listed, as sequenced in a study of blood T cells in healthy people across ages. With a J-beta primer mix and a sample-barcoded 5' primer, a second PCR ran roughly 6 to 11 cycles. TCRdb recomputed calls from the 5' RACE reads with MiXCR, one row per CDR3 protein. Here the sample spans about 1.4 million distinct CDR3 sequences, 55% to 75% being singletons. What was sequenced was blood. These receptor sequences come from a man between 18 and 35 years old in good health.

The J gene is TRBJ2-3, the V gene TRBV13, with D unclear. V was cut by 3 bases and J by 6 bases, with 16 bases left in between. CDR1 and CDR2 (germline): PRHDT, FYEKMQ (reference sequence). The CDR3 loop spans 15 amino acids. The CDR3 nucleotides are TGTGCCAGCAGCTTCGTAATCTCGGGTTTGGATACGCAGTATTTT. Translation: CASSFVISGLDTQYF.

The rearrangement joins TRBV20-1 to TRBJ1-5; no clear D gene. This CDR3 is 13 amino acids long. Germline assignment: CDR1 DFQATT and CDR2 SNEGSKA (reference sequence). Trimming removed 2 bases at V and 3 bases at J, with 8 bases between. In DNA, the CDR3 is TGCAGTGCTAGACAGCAGCTCAATCAGCCCCAGCATTTT. It codes for CSARQQLNQPQHF.

This clonotype appeared a single time. The germline gene is not matched at one end of the junction; a read error may be the cause. This rearrangement joins TRBV20-1 to TRBJ2-2; a possible D gene is TRBD1 (7 bases). The V gene's germline CDR1 is DFQATT and CDR2 SNEGSKA (reference sequence). This CDR3 comprises 13 residues. CDR3 DNA sequence: TGTAGCGGATGGGACAGAAACACCGGGGAGCTGTTTTTT. Translating it yields CSGWDRNTGELFF.

A note on this clonotype: At one end the junction does not follow the germline gene, possibly because of a read error. This chain joins TRBV12-3 or TRBV12-4 and TRBJ2-1, with 10 bases identical to TRBD2. The CDR3 runs to 16 residues. The CDR3 protein is CASRTHPGLAYSEQFF. DNA of the CDR3: TGTGCCAGCAGGACTCATCCGGGACTAGCGTACAGTGAGCAGTTCTTC.

The chain carries TRBV3-1 and TRBJ1-6, with 8 bases that match TRBD1. V trimming: 0 bases; J trimming: 9 bases; junction bases outside the gene matches: 4. CDR1 is LGHDT and CDR2 is YNNKEL in the germline V gene (reference sequence). The CDR3 contains 15 residues. The CDR3 is CASSQEWTGISPLHF. In DNA form, the CDR3 reads TGTGCCAGCAGCCAAGAGTGGACAGGGATTTCACCCCTCCACTTT.

The chain has TRBV18 and TRBJ1-6; TRBD1 matches at 7 bases. The germline V gene encodes CDR1 KGHSH and CDR2 LQKENI. V trimming: 3 bases; J trimming: 7 bases; junction bases outside the gene matches: 6. The CDR3 totals 15 residues. CDR3 protein: CASSPTGAGNSPLHF. The DNA for the CDR3 is TGTGCCAGCTCACCTACAGGGGCTGGAAATTCACCCCTCCACTTT.

The table lists this clonotype with a few counts. This chain joins TRBV5-6 and TRBJ2-5, with D unclear. V lost 4 bases and J 9 bases, leaving 16 bases between the germline ends. Germline V gene data show CDR1 as SGHDT and CDR2 as YYEEEE. The length of the CDR3 is 13 residues. The CDR3 loop is CASSVEIGKPQYF. CDR3 in DNA: TGTGCCAGCAGCGTGGAGATTGGGAAGCCCCAGTACTTC.

V is TRBV27 and J is TRBJ2-5; tentative D call: TRBD2 (5 bases). The CDR3 totals 16 residues. The V gene lost 7 bases and the J gene lost 11 bases, with 29 bases spanning the gap. Germline V gene lookup returns CDR1 MNHEY and CDR2 SMNVEV (reference sequence). The CDR3 here is CASNLFGRLAEDEQYF. The CDR3 region has the DNA TGTGCCAGCAACTTATTCGGTCGCTTGGCGGAGGATGAGCAGTACTTC.

The chain uses TRBV7-9 and TRBJ1-1; TRBD1 matches at 9 bases. The CDR3 contains 15 residues. V was clipped by 7 bases and J by 3 bases; unmatched bases: 9. Germline CDR1 SEHNR, CDR2 FQNEAQ (reference sequence). CDR3: CASTKTGGRDTEAFF. The CDR3, as DNA: TGTGCCAGCACCAAGACAGGGGGACGGGACACTGAAGCTTTCTTT.

A few counts support this clonotype. The chain couples TRBV7-9 to TRBJ1-6; D ambiguous. The germline gives CDR1 SEHNR, CDR2 FQNEAQ (reference sequence). Trimming removed 1 base at V and 9 bases at J, with 4 bases between. This CDR3 is built from 12 residues. The CDR3 DNA reads as TGTGCCAGCAGCTTAGTCGGTTCACCCCTCCACTTT. Its translation: CASSLVGSPLHF.

The rearrangement uses TRBV7-9 and TRBJ1-4; D gene unclear. The germline V and J ends were trimmed by 1 base and 6 bases, with 9 bases remaining between them. The CDR3 is made up of 14 amino acids. Germline loops: CDR1 SEHNR, CDR2 FQNEAQ (reference sequence). The DNA for the CDR3 is TGTGCCAGCAGCTTAGTCCAGGAGGATGAAAAACTGTTTTTT. The encoded protein is CASSLVQEDEKLFF.

Remarks on this clonotype: An end of the junction differs from the germline gene, which may be a read error. The chain has TRBV5-1 and TRBJ1-4; TRBD1 aligns across 7 bases. CDR3 length equals 15 residues. Per the germline V gene, CDR1 is SGHRS and CDR2 is YFSETQ. CDR3 amino acids: CASSLAGTVNEKPFF. The CDR3 bases are TGCGCCAGCAGCTTGGCCGGGACAGTGAACGAAAAACCGTTTTTT. Filled out from reference TRBV5-1 and TRBJ1-4, the complete variable domain reads KAGVTQTPRYLIKTRGQQVTLSCSPISGHRSVSWYQQTPGQGLQFLFEYFSETQRNKGNFPGRFSGRQFSNSRSEMNVSTLELGDSALYLCASSLAGTVNEKPFFGSGTQLSVL.

The chain carries TRBV12-3 or TRBV12-4 and TRBJ1-6; no reliable D call. CDR3 length: 11 residues. Trimming shortened V by 4 bases and J by 14 bases, and 9 bases separated the two germline ends. The CDR3 DNA reads TGTGCCAGCAGTTCTGGCCGAGCCCTCCACTTT. Translation: CASSSGRALHF.

This clonotype was observed a few times. The CDR3 bases are TGCAGTGCTAGAGACCCGGGACTAGCGGGAGTATGGGGTGAGCAGTTCTTC. Protein product: CSARDPGLAGVWGEQFF. The chain recombines TRBV20-1 with TRBJ2-1; 14 nucleotides align to TRBD2. CDR1 is DFQATT and CDR2 is SNEGSKA in the germline V gene (reference sequence). V was pared by 0 bases and J by 9 bases, with 10 bases of the junction left unmatched. This CDR3 spans 17 amino acids.

The chain is built from TRBV24-1 and TRBJ2-2, with D perhaps matching TRBD1 (6 bases). The germline V gene has CDR1 KGHDR and CDR2 SFDVKD. V dropped 5 bases and J dropped 4 bases, with 10 bases sitting between them. This CDR3 spans 14 amino acids. CDR3 protein: CATSGQALTGELFF. CDR3 DNA: TGTGCCACCAGTGGACAGGCTCTCACCGGGGAGCTGTTTTTT.

The gene calls are TRBV20-1 and TRBJ1-4, with D uncertain. The CDR3 runs 14 residues. Trimming left V 1 base short and J 7 bases short, with 13 bases between. The germline V gene has CDR1 DFQATT and CDR2 SNEGSKA (reference sequence). CDR3 sequence reads: CSARGGGWGEKLFF. The CDR3 DNA is TGCAGTGCTAGAGGTGGAGGATGGGGTGAAAAACTGTTTTTT.

The chain carries TRBV7-8 and TRBJ2-5, with D perhaps being TRBD1 or TRBD2 (6 bases each). The CDR3 is 18 residues long. In germline, CDR1 is SGHVS, CDR2 FQNEAQ. Trimming cost V 4 bases and J 4 bases, with 25 bases left between them. The CDR3: CASSYLWRGTSTAETQYF. The CDR3 DNA is TGTGCCAGCAGCTACTTATGGAGGGGGACTTCCACAGCAGAGACCCAGTACTTC.

The chain couples TRBV6-5 to TRBJ1-2; possible D gene TRBD1, 6 bases. V lost 2 bases and J lost 6, with 19 bases in between. This CDR3 region has 16 residues. CDR1 and CDR2 from the germline V gene are MNHEY and SVGAGI. CDR3 protein: CASSYGRSGQRDGYTF. For the CDR3, the DNA is TGTGCCAGCAGTTACGGACGGTCAGGACAGCGGGATGGCTACACCTTC.

The DNA for the CDR3 is TGCGCCAGCAGCCAAGCGGCAGGTAGCTCCTACGAGCAGTACTTC. Encoded protein: CASSQAAGSSYEQYF. V gene TRBV4-1 combines with J gene TRBJ2-7; D not certain. Trimming stripped 1 base from V and 0 bases from J, with 10 bases between. The CDR3 length is 15 residues. CDR1 is MGHRA and CDR2 is YSYEKL in the germline V gene.

This chain links TRBV5-1 with TRBJ2-3; 7 nucleotides line up with TRBD1. CDR3 size: 15 residues. The ends lost 4 bases at V and 3 bases at J; junction bases unmatched: 8. The V gene's germline CDR1 is SGHRS and CDR2 YFSETQ. The chain's CDR3 is CASSPVDRDTDTQYF. CDR3 DNA: TGCGCCAGCAGCCCCGTAGACAGGGATACAGATACGCAGTATTTT.

The chain carries TRBV4-1 and TRBJ2-7; 7 nucleotides match TRBD2. The length of the CDR3 is 12 residues. Germline CDR1 and CDR2: MGHRA and YSYEKL. V lost 2 bases, J lost 7 bases, and 2 bases stayed unmatched. In DNA, the CDR3 is TGCGCCAGCAGCCAATTGGGAGGGGAGCAGTACTTC. Protein sequence: CASSQLGGEQYF.

The chain has TRBV7-9 and TRBJ2-6; D gene ambiguous. Germline-derived CDR1 and CDR2 are SEHNR and FQNEAQ (reference sequence). The V and J ends lost 6 bases and 0 bases respectively, with 18 bases between them. This CDR3 region has 18 residues. The DNA for the CDR3 is TGTGCCAGCAGTCCTTCCTCCGTTGACACCTCTGGGGCCAACGTCCTGACTTTC. This codes for CASSPSSVDTSGANVLTF.

J is TRBJ2-5 and V is TRBV5-1; 10 bases are a match to TRBD2. The CDR3 is made up of 16 amino acids. From germline, CDR1 is SGHRS and CDR2 YFSETQ. The V and J ends lost 1 base and 2 bases, in that order; junction bases with no gene match: 5. The CDR3 region has the DNA TGCGCCAGCAGCTTGATGGGTAGCGGGAGGCAAGAGACCCAGTACTTC. Translated, it gives CASSLMGSGRQETQYF.

The rearrangement uses TRBV5-1 and TRBJ2-3; 7 bases are shared with TRBD2. V dropped 3 bases and J dropped 6; count of bases not matched to a gene: 16. Looked up from germline, CDR1 is SGHRS and CDR2 is YFSETQ. This CDR3 has 17 amino acids. CDR3 in DNA: TGCGCCAGCAGCTCTTACCCTGGAGCGGGGAGAATGGATACGCAGTATTTT. This translates into CASSSYPGAGRMDTQYF.

This chain uses TRBV3-1 with TRBJ2-5; 9 bases agree with TRBD1. V gave up 4 bases and J gave up 0 bases; unmatched junction bases: 12. Looked up from germline, CDR1 is LGHDT and CDR2 is YNNKEL (reference sequence). CDR3 length: 18 amino acids. The CDR3 region is CASSPKIGTGRDQETQYF. The CDR3, as DNA: TGTGCCAGCAGCCCGAAGATAGGGACAGGGAGGGACCAAGAGACCCAGTACTTC.

This clonotype has more than one count but fewer than ten. The chain combines TRBV5-1 with TRBJ2-7, with D perhaps matching TRBD1 (6 bases). Trimming left V 10 bases short and J 4 bases short, with 15 bases between. The CDR3 runs 12 residues. Germline values: CDR1 SGHRS, CDR2 YFSETQ. The CDR3 loop is CASWTDNYEQYF. The CDR3 nucleotides are TGCGCCTCGTGGACAGACAATTACGAGCAGTACTTC. The full variable domain, rest sourced from reference TRBV5-1 and TRBJ2-7, is KAGVTQTPRYLIKTRGQQVTLSCSPISGHRSVSWYQQTPGQGLQFLFEYFSETQRNKGNFPGRFSGRQFSNSRSEMNVSTLELGDSALYLCASWTDNYEQYFGPGTRLTVT.

The rearrangement links TRBV5-6 to TRBJ2-5; the D is unclear. Trimming shortened V by 2 bases and J by 1 base, and 15 bases separated the two germline ends. CDR3 length equals 16 residues. Germline V gene sequence: CDR1 SGHDT, CDR2 YYEEEE. The CDR3 reads CASSLRWVASQETQYF. DNA for the CDR3: TGTGCCAGCAGCTTAAGGTGGGTCGCCAGCCAAGAGACCCAGTACTTC. Supplemented by reference TRBV5-6 and TRBJ2-5, the full variable domain reads DAGVTQSPTHLIKTRGQQVTLRCSPKSGHDTVSWYQQALGQGPQFIFQYYEEEERQRGNFPDRFSGHQFPNYSSELNVNALLLGDSALYLCASSLRWVASQETQYFGPGTRLLVL.

The chain links TRBV2 to TRBJ2-7; 7 bases are a match to TRBD1. TRBJ2-4 matches the DNA end more closely, so the J call is doubtful. CDR3 size: 14 residues. Germline values: CDR1 SNHLY, CDR2 FYNNEI. The CDR3 sequence: CASILGGESVIQYF. CDR3 DNA sequence: TGTGCCAGCATTTTAGGGGGCGAATCGGTCATTCAGTACTTC.

Worth noting for this clonotype: Sequence at one end of the junction differs from germline and may be a read error. The rearrangement joins TRBV10-2 to TRBJ2-3; a possible D gene is TRBD1 (7 bases). The CDR3 runs 12 residues. The germline CDR1 and CDR2 sequences are WSHSY and SAAADI. This CDR3 is CTSRGDTDTQYF. The CDR3 DNA is TGCACCAGCAGGGGGGACACAGATACGCAGTATTTT.

This sequence joins TRBV29-1 and TRBJ1-2, with no clear D. The germline gives CDR1 SQVTM, CDR2 ANQGSEA. The CDR3 totals 12 residues. V was clipped by 4 bases and J by 5 bases, with 11 bases between them. The CDR3 DNA sequence: TGCAGCGTTGCTGATCCACAATATGGCTACACCTTC. Protein product: CSVADPQYGYTF.